The next 18 T cell receptor beta chains were all read from a single sample in a study of STAT5B mutations in CD4+ large granular lymphocyte leukemia. The table came from immunoSEQ multiplex PCR; TCRdb's copy has only in-frame clones and leaves some out. The table includes 38,000 or so clones, 85% detected once. The source material was CD4+ T cells from blood buffy coats. The receptor source for this set is a human donor in good health.

The chain joins TRBV19 to TRBJ1-5; maybe TRBD1 (6 bases). This CDR3 has 15 residues. Per the germline V gene, CDR1 is LNHDA and CDR2 is SQIVND (reference sequence). V was cut by 7 bases and J by 4 bases, with 17 bases left in between. The DNA for the CDR3 is TGTGCCAGTACCCCAGATGGGGGCCCGAATCAGCCCCAGCATTTT. Protein product: CASTPDGGPNQPQHF.

This rearrangement joins TRBV19 to TRBJ2-3; TRBD1 matches 10 bases. The CDR3 runs to 16 residues. With 6 bases clipped from V and 2 bases from J, the junction kept 8 bases outside the gene matches. Germline V gene sequence: CDR1 LNHDA, CDR2 SQIVND (reference sequence). The DNA for the CDR3 is TGTGCCAGTAGACCAACCGGGACAGGGGACACAGATACGCAGTATTTT. Encoded protein: CASRPTGTGDTDTQYF.

The J gene is TRBJ1-1, the V gene TRBV7-8, with 7 bases fitting TRBD1. CDR3 size: 14 residues. V gave up 5 bases and J gave up 4 bases; unmatched junction bases: 7. The germline V gene has CDR1 SGHVS and CDR2 FQNEAQ. CDR3 protein: CASSPGDSFTEAFF. CDR3 in DNA: TGTGCCAGCAGCCCTGGGGACAGCTTCACTGAAGCTTTCTTT. Full variable domain (missing parts from reference TRBV7-8 and TRBJ1-1): GAGVSQSPRYKVAKRGQDVALRCDPISGHVSLFWYQQALGQGPEFLTYFQNEAQLDKSGLPSDRFFAERPEGSVSTLKIQRTQQEDSAVYLCASSPGDSFTEAFFGQGTRLTVV.

The J gene is TRBJ1-1, the V gene TRBV11-3; unclear D gene. Germline V CDR1 and CDR2: SGHNT, YENEEA. Trimming removed 6 bases at V and 3 bases at J, with 8 bases between. This CDR3 comprises 12 residues. The CDR3 nucleotides are TGTGCCAGCAGTTACACAGACACTGAAGCTTTCTTT. This codes for CASSYTDTEAFF. Looking up the rest from reference TRBV11-3 and TRBJ1-1 gives the full variable domain: EAGVVQSPRYKIIEKKQPVAFWCNPISGHNTLYWYLQNLGQGPELLIRYENEEAVDDSQLPKDRFSAERLKGVDSTLKIQPAELGDSAVYLCASSYTDTEAFFGQGTRLTVV.

The rearrangement uses TRBV7-9 and TRBJ1-1; possible D gene TRBD1, 5 bases. Trimming took 5 bases from V and 11 from J, leaving 12 bases between them. Germline values: CDR1 SEHNR, CDR2 FQNEAQ (reference sequence). This CDR3 region has 11 residues. CDR3 DNA: TGTGCCAGCAGCATCACAGGCTGGGCTTTCTTT. As protein: CASSITGWAFF.

The V gene is TRBV12-5, the J gene TRBJ2-1, with D perhaps matching TRBD2 (6 bases). The CDR3 is 13 amino acids. Germline values: CDR1 LGHNT, CDR2 FRNRAP. V lost 0 bases and J lost 9, with 9 bases in between. CDR3 DNA: TGTGCTAGTGGTTTGGTACGGGGGAGTGAGCAGTTCTTC. It codes for CASGLVRGSEQFF.

The V call is TRBV5-1, the J call TRBJ2-2; D assignment may be TRBD1 or TRBD2 (6 bases each). The V end lost 2 bases, the J end lost 0 bases, and 11 bases lay between the germline ends. The CDR3 runs 16 residues. Germline V gene sequence: CDR1 SGHRS, CDR2 YFSETQ. The CDR3 coding sequence is TGCGCCAGCAGCTTTGTCGGGGGCGCGAACACCGGGGAGCTGTTTTTT. This sequence encodes CASSFVGGANTGELFF.

The chain carries TRBV15 and TRBJ1-1, with D unclear. Germline values: CDR1 LNHNV, CDR2 YYDKDF (reference sequence). V gave up 6 bases and J gave up 2 bases, with 13 bases separating them. The CDR3 loop spans 14 amino acids. The CDR3 loop is CATSTPPGNTEAFF. Written as DNA, the CDR3 is TGTGCCACCAGTACCCCCCCGGGAAACACTGAAGCTTTCTTT.

V usage is TRBV29-1 and J usage is TRBJ2-2, with 7 bases identical to TRBD2. The CDR3 has 15 residues. Germline lookup yields CDR1 SQVTM and CDR2 ANQGSEA. V was pared by 4 bases and J by 0 bases, with 5 bases of the junction left unmatched. CDR3 residues: CSVAGGPPNTGELFF. CDR3 in DNA: TGCAGCGTTGCGGGGGGACCCCCGAACACCGGGGAGCTGTTTTTT.

The genes are TRBV19 and TRBJ2-3; D gene unclear. Trimming removed 7 bases at V and 2 bases at J, with 10 bases between. Germline V gene lookup returns CDR1 LNHDA and CDR2 SQIVND (reference sequence). The CDR3 extends over 13 amino acids. CDR3 sequence (DNA): TGTGCCAGTATTGGGCGGCTCACAGATACGCAGTATTTT. Protein sequence: CASIGRLTDTQYF. The full variable domain, its missing parts supplied by reference TRBV19 and TRBJ2-3, is DGGITQSPKYLFRKEGQNVTLSCEQNLNHDAMYWYRQDPGQGLRLIYYSQIVNDFQKGDIAEGYSVSREKKESFPLTVTSAQKNPTAFYLCASIGRLTDTQYFGPGTRLTVL.

This chain connects TRBV7-3 to TRBJ1-3; 7 bases are a match to TRBD1. The CDR3 has 17 amino acids. Germline V gives CDR1 SGHTA, CDR2 FQGTGA. With V trimmed by 5 bases and J by 0 bases, 10 bases remained unmatched. The CDR3 DNA is TGTGCCAGCAGCCATCCGGGACAGCTATACTCTGGAAACACCATATATTTT. It is translated as CASSHPGQLYSGNTIYF.

The chain combines TRBV6-5 with TRBJ2-1, with no clear D. The CDR3 spans 16 residues. V was trimmed by 4 bases and J by 2 bases, leaving 15 bases between them. From germline, CDR1 is MNHEY and CDR2 SVGAGI. CDR3 region: CASSSLRRAPYNEQFF. In nucleotides, the CDR3 is TGTGCCAGCAGTTCCTTAAGGCGTGCCCCCTACAATGAGCAGTTCTTC.

V and J are TRBV29-1 and TRBJ1-1; 7 bases line up with TRBD1. Germline loops: CDR1 SQVTM, CDR2 ANQGSEA. J gave up 5 bases and V 6 bases, and 9 bases lay outside the gene matches. This CDR3 is built from 13 residues. For the CDR3, the DNA is TGCAGCGTCAAGACAGGGCTGGGGACTGAAGCTTTCTTT. This gives the protein CSVKTGLGTEAFF. The variable domain in full, completed from reference TRBV29-1 and TRBJ1-1, reads SAVISQKPSRDICQRGTSLTIQCQVDSQVTMMFWYRQQPGQSLTLIATANQGSEATYESGFVIDKFPISRPNLTFSTLTVSNMSPEDSSIYLCSVKTGLGTEAFFGQGTRLTVV.

J is TRBJ1-1 and V is TRBV19, with D hard to call. The ends were cut back, 4 bases at V and 2 bases at J, with 23 bases in the middle. The CDR3 spans 18 residues. Germline assignment: CDR1 LNHDA and CDR2 SQIVND (reference sequence). The CDR3 loop reads CASSTNPTPGEPNTEAFF. As DNA, the CDR3 is TGTGCCAGTAGTACGAACCCCACCCCCGGGGAACCCAACACTGAAGCTTTCTTT.

This clone was counted between two and nine times. The V gene is TRBV19, the J gene TRBJ2-7, with D tentatively TRBD1 or TRBD2 (5 bases each). The V gene's germline CDR1 is LNHDA and CDR2 SQIVND (reference sequence). The CDR3 totals 14 residues. Trimming left V 5 bases short and J 0 bases short, with 11 bases between. CDR3 sequence: CASSPRGTSYEQYF. CDR3 nucleotide sequence: TGTGCCAGTAGTCCCCGGGGCACCTCCTACGAGCAGTACTTC.

The chain carries TRBV28 and TRBJ1-2; the match to TRBD1 covers 7 bases. The CDR3 extends over 15 amino acids. The trim removed 3 bases at V and 0 bases at J, leaving 4 bases unmatched. Looked up from germline, CDR1 is MDHEN and CDR2 is SYDVKM. As DNA, the CDR3 is TGTGCCAGCAGTTTCACCGGGACAGCTAACTATGGCTACACCTTC. Its protein is CASSFTGTANYGYTF.

This chain links TRBV4-3 with TRBJ2-5, with 8 bases fitting TRBD2. Trimming at V came to 0 bases and at J to 7 bases, leaving 13 bases not matched to a gene. Germline assignment: CDR1 LGHNA and CDR2 YSLEER. The CDR3 contains 17 residues. CDR3 in DNA: TGCGCCAGCAGCCAAGAAGAGGGACTAGTGGGTCCGGGGACCCAGTACTTC. Amino acid sequence: CASSQEEGLVGPGTQYF.

The chain employs TRBV1 and TRBJ2-5; the table assigns TRBD1, which was not confirmed against the DNA. TRBV1 is deemed a pseudogene. The CDR3 covers 16 residues. The CDR3: CTSSQDQGSFQETQYF. CDR3 bases: TGCACCAGCAGCCAAGATCAGGGCAGTTTCCAAGAGACCCAGTACTTC.